The entry below describes one T cell receptor (beta chain). Source study methods: For nucleated cells, counts were estimated from reference gene primer amplification. The protocol was immunoSEQ multiplex PCR, while the TCRdb copy is restricted to in-frame clones and leaves out a portion. V, J and clone size are those of that table, while D and trimming were read from the DNA. The top ten hold 15% of the sample, which has about 74,000 clones, around 78% seen once. The data belong to a study of blood T cell repertoires in COVID-19. Across the whole study: Some COVID-19 samples were acute and others convalescent; all came from the United States, Italy and Spain. The cDNA or gDNA used as material had been derived from T cells, B-cell-depleted T cells, or PBMCs.

V trimming: 0 bases; J trimming: 2 bases; junction bases outside the gene matches: 4. CDR1 and CDR2 (germline): SGHDT, YYEEEE. The CDR3 sequence is 16 residues long. The sequenced sample was peripheral blood. This receptor was taken from a human donor in a cohort sampled during active COVID-19. This sequence joins TRBV5-6 and TRBJ1-3; 8 nucleotides align to TRBD1. CDR3 loop: CASSLEPGQAGNTIYF. As DNA, the CDR3 is TGTGCCAGCAGCTTGGAACCGGGACAGGCTGGAAACACCATATATTTT. Together with reference TRBV5-6 and TRBJ1-3, the CDR3 gives the full variable domain: DAGVTQSPTHLIKTRGQQVTLRCSPKSGHDTVSWYQQALGQGPQFIFQYYEEEERQRGNFPDRFSGHQFPNYSSELNVNALLLGDSALYLCASSLEPGQAGNTIYFGEGSWLTVV.